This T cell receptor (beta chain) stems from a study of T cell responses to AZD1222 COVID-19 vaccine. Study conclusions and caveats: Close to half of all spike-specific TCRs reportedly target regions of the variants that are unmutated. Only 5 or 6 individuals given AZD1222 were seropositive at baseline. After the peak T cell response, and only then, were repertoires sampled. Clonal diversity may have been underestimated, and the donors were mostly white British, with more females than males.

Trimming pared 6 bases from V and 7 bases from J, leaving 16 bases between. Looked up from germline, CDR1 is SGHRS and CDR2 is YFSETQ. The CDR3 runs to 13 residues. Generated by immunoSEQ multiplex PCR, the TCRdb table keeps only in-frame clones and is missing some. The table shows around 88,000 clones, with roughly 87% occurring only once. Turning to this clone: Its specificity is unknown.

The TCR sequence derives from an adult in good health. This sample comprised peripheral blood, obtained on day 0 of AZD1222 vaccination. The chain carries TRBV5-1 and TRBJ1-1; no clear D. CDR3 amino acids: CASTPDRRGEAFF. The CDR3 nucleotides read TGCGCCAGCACCCCGGACCGGAGAGGTGAAGCTTTCTTT.